This entry lists 4 T cell receptor beta chains sequenced from one sample in a study of control samples from healthy donors and cancer patients. Measured with immunoSEQ multiplex PCR; TCRdb has only the in-frame clones, and not every one. This table holds under 150,000 clones, about 95% found once. Sequences were obtained from blood. These receptors were taken from a young man in good health.

This chain joins TRBV18 and TRBJ1-4; D may be TRBD1 (6 bases). Germline CDR1 reads KGHSH; CDR2 reads LQKENI. The CDR3 extends over 14 amino acids. With 3 bases removed from V and 9 bases from J, the gap between germline ends came to 14 bases. CDR3 nucleotides: TGTGCCAGCTCACCGGGGGGCGAAGTTAAAAAACTGTTTTTT. This encodes CASSPGGEVKKLFF.

J is TRBJ2-7 and V is TRBV4-3, with 8 bases that match TRBD2. Germline trimming cut 1 base from V and 5 bases from J; bases unmatched to any gene: 4. Germline CDR1 LGHNA, CDR2 YSLEER. The CDR3 contains 14 residues. The CDR3 DNA reads as TGCGCCAGCAGCCAAGGTGGTAGCGGGGACGAGCAGTACTTC. Protein sequence: CASSQGGSGDEQYF.

This chain links TRBV7-9 with TRBJ1-1; TRBD1 is a possible D gene (5 bases). In germline, CDR1 is SEHNR, CDR2 FQNEAQ (reference sequence). Trimming took off 9 bases at V and 3 bases at J, with 14 bases between the two ends. CDR3 length equals 13 residues. CDR3 amino acids: CASIEGTDTEAFF. CDR3 sequence (DNA): TGTGCCAGTATCGAGGGGACGGACACTGAAGCTTTCTTT.

The chain couples TRBV12-3 or TRBV12-4 to TRBJ2-1; D remains ambiguous. This CDR3 has 13 residues. Trimming removed 0 bases from V and 4 bases from J, with 4 bases in between. CDR3 amino acids: CASSLAEYNEQFF. CDR3 bases: TGTGCCAGCAGTTTAGCTGAGTACAATGAGCAGTTCTTC.